Listed here is a single T cell receptor beta chain. Its target is unknown. The data were obtained in a study of cytomegalovirus exposure and HLA in healthy donors. Study context: Most genotyped donors, about 81% of around 370, had Caucasian-associated genetic ancestry.

CDR1 ENHRY and CDR2 SYGVKD come from the germline V gene. The J segment lost 2 bases and the V segment lost 0 bases, leaving 1 base of the junction unmatched. CDR3 length: 15 residues. The PCR ran on 60 Vbeta and 13 Jbeta primers. Only in-frame clones appear in the TCRdb table, and some are missing; sequencing was by immunoSEQ multiplex PCR. The repertoire holds about 160,000 clones, roughly four fifths seen once, with 0.7% to 0.85% in the top ten. Study-wide findings and caveats: Most TCR beta V segments were productive about 87% or about 30% of the time in an earlier analysis. Upon later analysis, HLA-associated TCR beta chains proved more clonally expanded than other, equally common chains.

Sequences were obtained from PBMCs. This receptor was obtained from a female donor in good health and CMV-seronegative. The chain carries TRBV10-3 and TRBJ1-3, with 7 bases lining up with TRBD1. DNA for the CDR3: TGTGCCATCAGTGAGTCCGGGACAGCTGGAAACACCATATATTTT. It is translated as CAISESGTAGNTIYF.